This T cell receptor (beta chain) appears in the sequencing data of a study of T cell repertoires in cytomegalovirus infection. Study summary: Public signatures in TCR beta pointed to CMV infection and matching HLA type.

Study-wide results and caveats: Cumulated frequencies of public TCR beta families served to identify carriers of CMV plus the relevant HLA. Within the response measured ex vivo, HLA-C-restricted CMV-specific TCR beta clonotypes were dominant.

CDR3 length equals 14 residues. Trimming took 5 bases from V and 5 from J, leaving 10 bases between them. The germline gives CDR1 LGHNT, CDR2 FRNRAP. Turning to this clonotype: The target antigen is unknown.

Each CDR3 protein gets one entry after TCRdb re-called the reads with MiXCR. The sample has 150,000 to 200,000 distinct CDR3 sequences, roughly 27% seen once. The sequencing input was PBMCs. This TCR was recovered from a human donor in good health (CMV status not recorded). Some clones in this sample may be carry-over from other donors' samples. The chain combines TRBV12-5 with TRBJ1-6; D is perhaps TRBD1 (5 bases). For the CDR3, the DNA is TGTGCTAGTGGTCCGGGACGGAATAATTCACCCCTCCACTTT. This gives the protein CASGPGRNNSPLHF.